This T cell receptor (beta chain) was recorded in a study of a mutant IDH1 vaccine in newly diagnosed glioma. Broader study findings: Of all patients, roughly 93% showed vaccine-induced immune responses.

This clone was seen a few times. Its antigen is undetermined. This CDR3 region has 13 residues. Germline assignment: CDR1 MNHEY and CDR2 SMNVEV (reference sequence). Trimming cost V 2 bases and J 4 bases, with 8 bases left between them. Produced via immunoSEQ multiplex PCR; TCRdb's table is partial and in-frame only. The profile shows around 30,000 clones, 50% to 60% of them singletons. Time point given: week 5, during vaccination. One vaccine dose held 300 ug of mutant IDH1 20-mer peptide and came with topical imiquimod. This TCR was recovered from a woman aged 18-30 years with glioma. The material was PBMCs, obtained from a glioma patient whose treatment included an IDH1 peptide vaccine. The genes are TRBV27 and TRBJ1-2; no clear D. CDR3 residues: CASSLPGSYGYTF. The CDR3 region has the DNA TGTGCCAGCAGTTTACCCGGGAGCTATGGCTACACCTTC.